The T cell receptor beta chain described here comes from a study of blood T cell repertoires in COVID-19. As originally analysed: Amplification with reference gene primers provided the estimates of nucleated cell counts. The method was immunoSEQ multiplex PCR; TCRdb's version includes in-frame clones alone and lacks a portion of them. V and J calls plus clone size are reproduced from that table; the DNA served to infer D and trimming. This table holds 230,000 or so clones, 80% to 85% found once. The CDR3 has 14 residues. Trimming at V came to 5 bases and at J to 3 bases, leaving 6 bases not matched to a gene. Germline V gene sequence: CDR1 MGHDK, CDR2 SYGVNS. This clone was seen a few times. Membership in each cohort depended on participant-reported clinical history.

Sequencing was done on a sample of PBMCs or T cells enriched from blood (not recorded which). This chain joins TRBV25-1 and TRBJ2-7; TRBD2 aligns across 8 bases. This clonotype originated in a man aged 45-60 years who had recovered from COVID-19. The CDR3 is CASSTPGGSYEQYF. CDR3 DNA sequence: TGTGCCAGCAGTACCCCGGGGGGGAGCTACGAGCAGTACTTC.